The 18 T cell receptor beta chains given below trace back to one sample, sequenced in a study of control samples from healthy donors and cancer patients (dated by TCRdb to about 2020). The protocol used for the library was the immunoSEQ multiplex PCR assay. This immuneACCESS table, as held by TCRdb, lists in-frame sequences with V and J called but not all clones. Of the missing ones, under half trace to an unresolved V gene in checked studies; the others have no known cause. Counted in this sample were some 79,000 clones; roughly 87% of them appeared once. 3.5% to 4% of the sample comes from the top ten. The sample consisted of blood. The receptors were sampled from a woman aged 50 to 60 in good health.

Comments on this clone: At one of its ends the junction is not consistent with the germline gene, which may arise from a read error. The chain recombines TRBV2 with TRBJ2-3; no definite D call. Germline CDR1 reads SNHLY; CDR2 reads FYNNEI. The CDR3 runs to 11 residues. The CDR3 DNA follows: TGTGCCAGCACCCCGCGGTCTCCGCAATATTTT. Its translation: CASTPRSPQYF.

The chain carries TRBV11-3 and TRBJ1-1, with D possibly being TRBD1 (5 bases). Trimming took off 5 bases at V and 4 bases at J, with 14 bases between the two ends. Germline V CDR1 and CDR2: SGHNT, YENEEA. There are 14 residues in the CDR3. As DNA, the CDR3 is TGTGCCAGCAGCAGCAGGGCTGAGGGCACTGAAGCTTTCTTT. This gives the protein CASSSRAEGTEAFF.

By share, this clone counts as medium-sized. The chain couples TRBV18 to TRBJ2-7; 7 positions agree with TRBD2. There are 15 residues in the CDR3. The germline V gene encodes CDR1 KGHSH and CDR2 LQKENI. The V segment lost 3 bases and the J segment 3 bases; nucleotides outside the gene matches: 8. CDR3 in DNA: TGTGCCAGCTCACCGGGCCTAGCGGAGGTCTACGAGCAGTACTTC. Amino acid sequence: CASSPGLAEVYEQYF.

The V and J genes are TRBV11-2 and TRBJ2-3; D call uncertain. The germline V and J ends were trimmed by 5 bases and 5 bases, with 8 bases remaining between them. The CDR3 sequence is 12 residues long. CDR1 and CDR2 from the germline V gene are SGHAT and FQNNGV. Written as DNA, the CDR3 is TGTGCCAGCAGCCCCCACCGAGATACGCAGTATTTT. Amino acids: CASSPHRDTQYF. Supplemented by reference TRBV11-2 and TRBJ2-3, the full variable domain reads EAGVAQSPRYKIIEKRQSVAFWCNPISGHATLYWYQQILGQGPKLLIQFQNNGVVDDSQLPKDRFSAERLKGVDSTLKIQPAKLEDSAVYLCASSPHRDTQYFGPGTRLTVL.

The chain joins TRBV6-2 or TRBV6-3 to TRBJ1-6, with D possibly matching TRBD1 (6 bases). The V end was cut by 2 bases, the J end by 9 bases, with 14 bases between. The germline gives CDR1 MNHEY, CDR2 SVGEGT. This CDR3 contains 15 residues. The CDR3 nucleotides read TGTGCCAGCAGTTACCCGGGAAGGGGGTTTTCACCCCTCCACTTT. Its translation: CASSYPGRGFSPLHF.

This sequence joins TRBV27 and TRBJ2-1, with 9 positions matching TRBD1. With V trimmed by 6 bases and J by 8 bases, 11 bases remained unmatched. This CDR3 region has 15 residues. Germline V gene sequence: CDR1 MNHEY, CDR2 SMNVEV (reference sequence). The CDR3 is CASRSPGQGLYEQFF. CDR3 nucleotides: TGTGCCAGCAGGTCACCGGGACAGGGACTCTATGAGCAGTTCTTC.

In its sample, this clone ranks as medium-sized (0.01 to 0.1%). This chain's CDR3 is CAISDLMGTEAFF. CDR3 sequence (DNA): TGTGCCATCAGTGATTTAATGGGAACTGAAGCTTTCTTT. V and J are TRBV10-3 and TRBJ1-1; D unclear. This CDR3 is built from 13 residues. Trimming left V 3 bases short and J 5 bases short, with 10 bases between. Per germline, CDR1 ENHRY and CDR2 SYGVKD.

This sequence joins TRBV11-2 and TRBJ2-2; D is unresolved. The germline gives CDR1 SGHAT, CDR2 FQNNGV. The CDR3 loop spans 13 amino acids. V shed 2 bases and J shed 6 bases, with 7 bases lying between them. CDR3 nucleotide sequence: TGTGCCAGCAGCTTAAGAACGGCCGGGGAGCTGTTTTTT. It encodes CASSLRTAGELFF.

This chain connects TRBV7-2 to TRBJ2-3; TRBD1 matches at 7 bases. CDR1 SGHTA and CDR2 FQGNSA come from the germline V gene. The trim removed 6 bases at V and 1 base at J, leaving 7 bases unmatched. This CDR3 is built from 15 residues. The CDR3 nucleotides are TGTGCCAGCAGTCAACAGGGGTTTCGCACAGATACGCAGTATTTT. It yields the protein CASSQQGFRTDTQYF. Full variable domain (rest looked up from reference TRBV7-2 and TRBJ2-3): GAGVSQSPSNKVTEKGKDVELRCDPISGHTALYWYRQSLGQGLEFLIYFQGNSAPDKSGLPSDRFSAERTGGSVSTLTIQRTQQEDSAVYLCASSQQGFRTDTQYFGPGTRLTVL.

The chain links TRBV29-1 to TRBJ2-5; either TRBD1 or TRBD2 may supply D (6 bases each). This CDR3 spans 13 amino acids. Between the trimmed V and J ends, which lost 2 bases and 4 bases, there was a span of 11 bases. Germline V gene data show CDR1 as SQVTM and CDR2 as ANQGSEA. The CDR3 loop reads CSVELGGVETQYF. For the CDR3, the DNA is TGCAGCGTTGAACTGGGGGGCGTAGAGACCCAGTACTTC.

The rearrangement joins TRBV10-3 to TRBJ2-7, with TRBD1 identical over 10 bases. This CDR3 comprises 14 residues. Trimming removed 6 bases from V and 5 bases from J; junction bases left unmatched: 7. Germline V gene lookup returns CDR1 ENHRY and CDR2 SYGVKD. The CDR3 protein is CAIRSDRGGNEQYF. The CDR3 DNA is TGTGCCATCAGATCGGACAGGGGGGGCAACGAGCAGTACTTC.

This clone appeared once. V is TRBV7-9 and J is TRBJ2-5; 8 nucleotides match TRBD1. Germline V lookup: CDR1 SEHNR, CDR2 FQNEAQ (reference sequence). This CDR3 spans 14 amino acids. Trimming removed 5 bases from V and 7 bases from J; junction bases left unmatched: 9. The CDR3 loop is CASSPGQAWGTQYF. As DNA, the CDR3 is TGTGCCAGCAGCCCGGGACAGGCCTGGGGGACCCAGTACTTC.

This chain uses TRBV11-3 with TRBJ1-1; D perhaps matches TRBD1 (6 bases). With 4 bases removed from V and 10 bases from J, the gap between germline ends came to 16 bases. The V gene's germline CDR1 is SGHNT and CDR2 YENEEA. The CDR3 has 13 amino acids. CDR3 protein: CASSSKQGTRAFF. In DNA form, the CDR3 reads TGTGCCAGCAGCTCAAAACAGGGAACCCGAGCTTTCTTT.

The CDR3 nucleotides read TGTGCCAGCAGCTCTGGACTAGCGGGAGGTCGAGGTGAGCAGTTCTTC. Protein: CASSSGLAGGRGEQFF. This sequence joins TRBV13 and TRBJ2-1; 14 nucleotides align to TRBD2. Trimming cost V 4 bases and J 9 bases; bases outside gene matches: 8. The CDR3 has 16 residues. Per germline, CDR1 PRHDT and CDR2 FYEKMQ (reference sequence).

This clone was seen a single time. The CDR3 bases are TGTGCCAGTAGTATGGGTATCACTGAAGCTTTCTTT. This codes for CASSMGITEAFF. The J gene is TRBJ1-1, the V gene TRBV19, with unresolved D. Trimming removed 3 bases at V and 4 bases at J, with 6 bases between. The CDR3 runs to 12 residues. The germline V gene encodes CDR1 LNHDA and CDR2 SQIVND (reference sequence).

CDR3 loop: CSAAAAEAFF. CDR3 sequence (DNA): TGCAGCGCCGCGGCGGCTGAAGCTTTCTTT. The chain recombines TRBV29-1 with TRBJ1-1; unclear D gene. Deletions cut 7 bases from V and 6 bases from J, with 9 bases between. This CDR3 region has 10 residues. The V gene's germline CDR1 is SQVTM and CDR2 ANQGSEA.

The chain joins TRBV5-1 to TRBJ1-2, with TRBD1 identical over 8 bases. This CDR3 contains 16 residues. V shed 1 base and J 5 bases; nucleotides not matched to a gene: 10. Germline CDR1 SGHRS, CDR2 YFSETQ. The CDR3 bases are TGCGCCAGCAGCTTGAGTGGGACAGGTCGATCATATGGCTACACCTTC. Translated: CASSLSGTGRSYGYTF.

The chain is built from TRBV5-1 and TRBJ1-3; D is unclear. Germline CDR1 reads SGHRS; CDR2 reads YFSETQ. The ends were cut back, 0 bases at V and 4 bases at J, with 14 bases in the middle. The CDR3 length is 16 residues. The CDR3 reads CASSLAGPRLGNTIYF. The CDR3 DNA reads as TGCGCCAGCAGCTTGGCGGGCCCCAGGCTCGGAAACACCATATATTTT.